Listed below are T cell receptor beta chains from one sample, sequenced in a study of blood T cell repertoires in COVID-19. The table came from immunoSEQ multiplex PCR; TCRdb's copy has only in-frame clones and leaves some out. This sample has 490,000 or so clones, with roughly 90% found just once. The specimen was PBMCs or T cells enriched from blood (not recorded which). All receptors come from a woman in her thirties or forties who had recovered from COVID-19. Both conserved end residues are part of each CDR3. Fields, in order: J gene, D gene, V gene, CDR3 DNA, CDR3 protein. A D gene is named only where the DNA matches it firmly.

TRBJ2-7	.	TRBV3-1/TRBV3-2	TGTGCCAGCAGCCTCTCCTCCTACGAGCAGTACTTC	CASSLSSYEQYF
TRBJ1-1	.	TRBV6-5	TGTGCCAGCAGTTTCCTTCAGGAGAACACTGAAGCTTTCTTT	CASSFLQENTEAFF
TRBJ2-7	TRBD2	TRBV13	TGTGCCAGCAGCCTAATATCGACTAGCAGGTCCTACGAGCAGTACTTC	CASSLISTSRSYEQYF
TRBJ1-5	TRBD1	TRBV4-1	TGCGCCAGCAGCCAGATGACAGGGGTTAGCAATCAGCCCCAGCATTTT	CASSQMTGVSNQPQHF
TRBJ1-6	.	TRBV5-1	TGCGCCAGCAGCTTGGGGCAGGGTCCCTATAATTCACCCCTCCACTTT	CASSLGQGPYNSPLHF
TRBJ1-2	.	TRBV6-5	TGTGCCAGCAGTTACTCCGGTTCCGCAAACTATGGCTACACCTTC	CASSYSGSANYGYTF
TRBJ1-1	.	TRBV18	TGTGCCAGCTCACCACGACAGGACACGAACACTGAAGCTTTCTTT	CASSPRQDTNTEAFF
TRBJ2-2	.	TRBV10-3	TGTGCCATCAGGGCGACGGAGGCCGGGGAGCTGTTTTTT	CAIRATEAGELFF
TRBJ1-1	.	TRBV3-1/TRBV3-2	TGTGCCAGCAGCCAAGATGGCAGGGCCCCTCTTGAAGCTTTCTTT	CASSQDGRAPLEAFF
TRBJ1-5	TRBD1	TRBV5-5	TGTGCCAGCAGCCGGACAGGGAGTGATCAGCCCCAGCATTTT	CASSRTGSDQPQHF
TRBJ1-1	.	TRBV27	TGTGCCAGCAGTCCGGTACAGGCCTTCGAAGCTTTCTTT	CASSPVQAFEAFF
TRBJ1-1	TRBD1	TRBV7-8	TGTGCCAGCAGCACTACAGGGGGCGCGTATTTGGTCCCACCTGAAGCTTTCTTT	CASSTTGGAYLVPPEAFF
TRBJ1-1	TRBD1	TRBV5-4	TGTGCCAGCAGCGTAAACAGGGGAAACACTGAAGCTTTCTTT	CASSVNRGNTEAFF
TRBJ1-1	TRBD1	TRBV27	TGTGCCAGCAGTTGGTCGGGACAGCAGAACACTGAAGCTTTCTTT	CASSWSGQQNTEAFF
TRBJ1-1	.	TRBV19	TGTGCCAGTAGTATTGGGCAGTCGAACACTGAAGCTTTCTTT	CASSIGQSNTEAFF
TRBJ1-1	.	TRBV28	TGTGCCAGCAGTGACACGCAGGGGTCCACTGAAGCTTTCTTT	CASSDTQGSTEAFF
TRBJ2-3	.	TRBV5-1	TGCGCCAGCAGGATCCTAGTCGGCACAGATACGCAGTATTTT	CASRILVGTDTQYF
TRBJ2-4	TRBD1	TRBV7-9	TGTGCCAGCGGGGCGCTCAGGGGGCTTGAAAACATTCAGTACTTC	CASGALRGLENIQYF
TRBJ2-7	TRBD1	TRBV7-9	TGTGCCAGCAGCTCGGGGACAGGGGTTCCCGACGAGCAGTACTTC	CASSSGTGVPDEQYF
TRBJ1-6	.	TRBV27	TGTGCCAGCAGTTCCTTATCACCGAGCTCCTATAATTCACCCCTCCACTTT	CASSSLSPSSYNSPLHF
TRBJ1-5	.	TRBV5-1	TGCGCCAGCAGCTTCCCGCCGGGGGGGCCGGGTCAGCCCCAGCATTTT	CASSFPPGGPGQPQHF
TRBJ1-3	TRBD1	TRBV5-8	TGTGCCAGCAGTTCGGGACAGTCTGGAAACACCATATATTTT	CASSSGQSGNTIYF
TRBJ1-4	.	TRBV11-3	TGTGCCAGCAGCTTCGGAGGCGGAAGCAATGAAAAACTGTTTTTT	CASSFGGGSNEKLFF
TRBJ1-2	TRBD1	TRBV2	TGTGCCAGCAGTCGGGACAGGGTGGAGGTTAATGGCTACACCTTC	CASSRDRVEVNGYTF
TRBJ2-7	TRBD1	TRBV7-2	TGTGCCAGCAGCACGGACAGGTTGAGCTCCTACGAGCAGTACTTC	CASSTDRLSSYEQYF
TRBJ2-7	TRBD1	TRBV14	TGTGCCAGCAGCCAAGATCCAGGGGGCGCGGGTGAGCAGTACTTC	CASSQDPGGAGEQYF
TRBJ1-5	.	TRBV19	TGTGCCAGTACTCGGGGCAATCAGCCCCAGCATTTT	CASTRGNQPQHF